This TCR beta chain comes out of a study of cytomegalovirus exposure and HLA in healthy donors. Study at large: The 95 million to 120 million unique TCR beta sequences, from about 179 million T cells, were found by an earlier analysis.

PCR primers comprised 60 Vbeta and 13 Jbeta primers. Generated by immunoSEQ multiplex PCR, the TCRdb table keeps only in-frame clones and is missing some. The table counts around 100,000 clones; 0.59% lies in the top ten. Worth noting for this clone: The antigen is not known.

Study results and limitations: Later analysis found that TCR beta chains associated with HLA were more clonally expanded than other, equally common chains. TCR beta V segments were, for the most part, productive about 87% or about 30% of the time in an earlier analysis. Reports credit the classifier with highly specific, highly sensitive diagnosis of cytomegalovirus status.

This TCR derives from a middle-aged man in good health and CMV-seronegative. Sequenced sample: PBMCs.

The CDR3, as DNA: TGCAGCGTTCTGGCGGGAGGGGCATACAATGAGCAGTTCTTC. As protein: CSVLAGGAYNEQFF. The V and J genes are TRBV29-1 and TRBJ2-1, with TRBD2 matching 9 bases. Trimming cost V 5 bases and J 4 bases; bases outside gene matches: 6. The V gene's germline CDR1 is SQVTM and CDR2 ANQGSEA. The CDR3 runs 14 residues.